Below are 20 T cell receptor beta chains sequenced from a single sample in a study of blood T cells in healthy people across ages. Then a second PCR, running about 6 to 12 cycles, was carried out with a sample-barcoded 5' primer and a J-beta primer mix. Using its own MiXCR run on the 5' RACE reads, TCRdb lists one record per CDR3 protein. This sample has approximately 1.5 million distinct CDR3 sequences, with about 32% found just once. The sequencing sample was made of blood. These receptors originate from a woman younger than 45 in good health.

This chain connects TRBV12-5 to TRBJ2-1; 7 bases fit TRBD1. The J segment lost 7 bases and the V segment lost 3 bases, leaving 15 bases of the junction unmatched. Germline assignment: CDR1 LGHNT and CDR2 FRNRAP. The CDR3 extends over 17 amino acids. The DNA of the CDR3 is TGTGCTAGTGGTTTAAATCTGGACAGGTGGACGAGGAATGAGCAGTTCTTC. Amino acid sequence: CASGLNLDRWTRNEQFF.

V gene TRBV3-1 combines with J gene TRBJ1-3; perhaps TRBD1 as D (5 bases). V gave up 4 bases and J gave up 0 bases, with 13 bases separating them. CDR1 is LGHDT, CDR2 YNNKEL, per germline (reference sequence). The length of the CDR3 is 16 residues. The CDR3 protein is CASSPGAGSSGNTIYF. The CDR3 coding sequence is TGTGCCAGCAGCCCTGGAGCAGGGTCCTCTGGAAACACCATATATTTT.

The rearrangement links TRBV20-1 to TRBJ1-4, with D unresolved. V dropped 7 bases and J dropped 8 bases, with 17 bases sitting between them. CDR3 length: 13 residues. Germline CDR1 DFQATT, CDR2 SNEGSKA (reference sequence). The CDR3 loop reads CSVRRTGREKLFF. Here the CDR3 DNA reads TGCAGTGTCCGACGGACCGGTCGGGAAAAACTGTTTTTT.

The chain is built from TRBV6-5 and TRBJ2-7; D is possibly TRBD1 (6 bases). V was cut by 2 bases and J by 4 bases, with 9 bases left in between. Germline values: CDR1 MNHEY, CDR2 SVGAGI. The CDR3 is 13 amino acids. The CDR3 here is CASSYETGYEQYF. In nucleotides, the CDR3 is TGTGCCAGCAGTTACGAAACAGGGTACGAGCAGTACTTC.

This clonotype was counted only a few times. The chain uses TRBV15 and TRBJ2-2; D not resolved. V lost 1 base, J lost 4 bases, and 10 bases lay in between. Germline CDR1 LNHNV, CDR2 YYDKDF (reference sequence). The CDR3 spans 15 residues. The CDR3 protein is CATSRGVIGTGELFF. DNA for the CDR3: TGTGCCACCAGCAGAGGGGTCATTGGCACCGGGGAGCTGTTTTTT.

The chain links TRBV5-1 to TRBJ2-1, with D possibly matching TRBD1 (5 bases). The CDR3 consists of 17 residues. V lost 4 bases and J 8 bases, leaving 25 bases between the germline ends. Germline assignment: CDR1 SGHRS and CDR2 YFSETQ. DNA of the CDR3: TGCGCCAGCAGCGAACCAAAAAGGGGTCAGTCCATCGATGAGCAGTTCTTC. This codes for CASSEPKRGQSIDEQFF.

The gene calls are TRBV11-2 and TRBJ1-1; weak D call: TRBD1 (6 bases). Germline V lookup: CDR1 SGHAT, CDR2 FQNNGV. CDR3 length: 15 amino acids. Trimming cost V 1 base and J 4 bases, with 13 bases left between them. CDR3 nucleotides: TGTGCCAGCAGCTTAGTCAGTCAGGGGTTCACTGAAGCTTTCTTT. Its protein product is CASSLVSQGFTEAFF.

There are a few counts of this clonotype. The rearrangement uses TRBV27 and TRBJ2-1, with TRBD2 matching 7 bases. The germline gives CDR1 MNHEY, CDR2 SMNVEV (reference sequence). With V trimmed by 3 bases and J by 0 bases, 5 bases remained unmatched. The CDR3 has 16 residues. The CDR3 DNA reads as TGTGCCAGCAGTTTTCTAGCGGACCTCTCCTACAATGAGCAGTTCTTC. The encoded protein is CASSFLADLSYNEQFF.

This clonotype was counted ten times or more. The chain is built from TRBV5-6 and TRBJ2-1; D tentatively fits TRBD1 or TRBD2 (5 bases each). Between the trimmed V and J ends, which lost 4 bases and 8 bases, there was a span of 13 bases. There are 13 residues in the CDR3. Per the germline V gene, CDR1 is SGHDT and CDR2 is YYEEEE. The CDR3 is CASSPWGSHEQFF. CDR3 bases: TGTGCCAGCAGCCCATGGGGGTCCCATGAGCAGTTCTTC.

This sequence joins TRBV20-1 and TRBJ2-7, with 7 bases matching TRBD1. V trimming: 3 bases; J trimming: 1 base; junction bases outside the gene matches: 6. The CDR3 consists of 14 residues. The germline CDR1 and CDR2 sequences are DFQATT and SNEGSKA (reference sequence). The CDR3 sequence: CSASRTGESYEQYF. In DNA form, the CDR3 reads TGCAGTGCTAGTCGTACAGGGGAATCCTACGAGCAGTACTTC.

This CDR3 reads CASSERRTMEGQFF. CDR3 nucleotides: TGTGCCAGCAGTGAAAGGAGAACCATGGAAGGGCAGTTCTTC. This chain uses TRBV2 with TRBJ2-1; D is undetermined. Germline-derived CDR1 and CDR2 are SNHLY and FYNNEI. V was clipped by 2 bases and J by 12 bases, with 17 bases between them. The CDR3 is 14 amino acids. Full variable domain (missing parts from reference TRBV2 and TRBJ2-1): EPEVTQTPSHQVTQMGQEVILRCVPISNHLYFYWYRQILGQKVEFLVSFYNNEISEKSEIFDDQFSVERPDGSNFTLKIRSTKLEDSAMYFCASSERRTMEGQFFGPGTRLTVL.

This clonotype was seen a few times. The rearrangement links TRBV27 to TRBJ1-2; 8 bases align to TRBD1. After removal of 5 bases from V and 3 bases from J, the junction contained 8 bases not matched to a gene. The CDR3 has 15 residues. Germline loops: CDR1 MNHEY, CDR2 SMNVEV (reference sequence). This chain's CDR3 is CASSQTTTGDYGYTF. Written as DNA, the CDR3 is TGTGCCAGCAGTCAAACCACGACAGGGGACTATGGCTACACCTTC.

This sequence joins TRBV7-9 and TRBJ1-2; no definite D call. The germline V gene has CDR1 SEHNR and CDR2 FQNEAQ (reference sequence). V was trimmed by 1 base and J by 4 bases, leaving 13 bases between them. The CDR3 sequence is 15 residues long. CDR3 DNA: TGTGCCAGCAGCTTAGACTACGCGGCCACCTATGGCTACACCTTC. Its protein is CASSLDYAATYGYTF.

V gene TRBV14 combines with J gene TRBJ2-1, with D unresolved. The V gene's germline CDR1 is SGHDN and CDR2 FVKESK. The CDR3 contains 16 residues. V lost 3 bases to trimming and J lost 7 bases, with 19 bases between them. The CDR3 bases are TGTGCCAGCAGCCAGGGAAGACTTGTTGGAAATAATGAGCAGTTCTTC. This translates into CASSQGRLVGNNEQFF. The full variable domain, in which reference TRBV14 and TRBJ2-1 provide the parts outside the CDR3, is EAGVTQFPSHSVIEKGQTVTLRCDPISGHDNLYWYRRVMGKEIKFLLHFVKESKQDESGMPNNRFLAERTGGTYSTLKVQPAELEDSGVYFCASSQGRLVGNNEQFFGPGTRLTVL.

The DNA for the CDR3 is TGTGCCAGCAGCTTGGTTTACTGGACAGGGACGAAGACTGAAGCTTTCTTT. Its protein product is CASSLVYWTGTKTEAFF. V usage is TRBV5-5 and J usage is TRBJ1-1; 8 bases match TRBD1. Germline trimming cut 0 bases from V and 5 bases from J; bases unmatched to any gene: 12. CDR3 length equals 17 residues. The germline V gene has CDR1 SGHKS and CDR2 YYEKEE (reference sequence). The entire variable domain, with the rest obtained from reference TRBV5-5 and TRBJ1-1, is as follows: DAGVTQSPTHLIKTRGQQVTLRCSPISGHKSVSWYQQVLGQGPQFIFQYYEKEERGRGNFPDRFSARQFPNYSSELNVNALLLGDSALYLCASSLVYWTGTKTEAFFGQGTRLTVV.

This clonotype was recorded at least ten times. The chain joins TRBV20-1 to TRBJ2-7; D is perhaps TRBD2 (6 bases). Deletions cut 3 bases from V and 0 bases from J, with 12 bases between. The CDR3 is 14 residues long. Per germline, CDR1 DFQATT and CDR2 SNEGSKA (reference sequence). For the CDR3, the DNA is TGCAGTGCTAGTTCGGCGGGAATCTCCTACGAGCAGTACTTC. Its protein is CSASSAGISYEQYF.

This clonotype appeared a few times. This chain links TRBV5-6 with TRBJ2-6; no definite D call. Germline V gene sequence: CDR1 SGHDT, CDR2 YYEEEE. This CDR3 is 15 amino acids long. V was trimmed by 3 bases and J by 1 base, leaving 8 bases between them. CDR3 DNA: TGTGCCAGCAGCTCGGAGCAGTCTGGGGCCAACGTCCTGACTTTC. Translation gives CASSSEQSGANVLTF.

The CDR3 DNA sequence: TGTGCCAGCAGTGAATTGGGGCTGGAGCAGTTCTTC. Amino acid sequence: CASSELGLEQFF. V gene TRBV25-1 combines with J gene TRBJ2-1; possible D gene TRBD1, 5 bases. Germline CDR1 reads MGHDK; CDR2 reads SYGVNS. The CDR3 length is 12 residues. V was shortened by 1 base and J by 10 bases, with 8 bases between the two germline ends.

This clonotype was counted a few times. This sequence joins TRBV30 and TRBJ1-2; a possible D gene is TRBD1 (6 bases). The CDR3 has 13 amino acids. CDR1 and CDR2 from the germline V gene are GTSNPN and SVGIG (reference sequence). Trimming took 2 bases from V and 7 from J, leaving 14 bases between them. For the CDR3, the DNA is TGTGCCTGGAGTTCCGGGGGCGCGGGTGGCTACACCTTC. Encoded protein: CAWSSGGAGGYTF.

The chain has TRBV29-1 and TRBJ2-1, with D possibly matching TRBD1 (6 bases). CDR3 length: 14 amino acids. The V gene lost 0 bases and the J gene lost 7 bases, with 13 bases spanning the gap. In germline, CDR1 is SQVTM, CDR2 ANQGSEA. The CDR3 sequence: CSVEEIQGWNEQFF. As DNA, the CDR3 is TGCAGCGTTGAAGAGATACAGGGATGGAATGAGCAGTTCTTC.